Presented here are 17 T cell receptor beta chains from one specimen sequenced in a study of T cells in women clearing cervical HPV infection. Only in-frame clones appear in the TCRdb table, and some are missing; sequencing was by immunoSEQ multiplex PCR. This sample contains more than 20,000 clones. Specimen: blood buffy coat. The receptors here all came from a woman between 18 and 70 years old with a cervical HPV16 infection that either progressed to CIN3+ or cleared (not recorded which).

The CDR3 reads CASSSAGEETQYF. CDR3 DNA, as far as it was read: TGCGCCAGCAGCTCCGCGGGGGAAGAGACC. The chain links TRBV5-1 to TRBJ2-5; 7 positions agree with TRBD2. The observed sequence ends 3 residues before the CDR3 terminus, with the missing tail filled in from the germline J gene. The germline CDR1 and CDR2 sequences are SGHRS and YFSETQ. The CDR3 has 13 amino acids. Losses at the gene ends were 3 bases for V and 3 bases for J; bases not matched to a gene: 2.

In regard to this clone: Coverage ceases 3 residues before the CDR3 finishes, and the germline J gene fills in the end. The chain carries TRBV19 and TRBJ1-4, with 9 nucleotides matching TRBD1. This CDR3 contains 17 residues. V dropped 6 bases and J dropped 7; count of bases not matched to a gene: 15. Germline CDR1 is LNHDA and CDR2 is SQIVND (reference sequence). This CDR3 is CASRLTGGNLIGEKLFF. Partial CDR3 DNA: TGTGCCAGTAGACTCACAGGGGGCAATCTGATAGGTGAAAAA.

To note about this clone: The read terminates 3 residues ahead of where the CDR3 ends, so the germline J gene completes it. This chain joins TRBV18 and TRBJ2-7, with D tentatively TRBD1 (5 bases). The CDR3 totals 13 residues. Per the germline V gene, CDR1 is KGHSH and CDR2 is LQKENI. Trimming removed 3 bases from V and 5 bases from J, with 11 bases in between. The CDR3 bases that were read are TGTGCCAGCTCACCCTCACAGGCCGACGAG. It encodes CASSPSQADE. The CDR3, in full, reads CASSPSQADEQYF.

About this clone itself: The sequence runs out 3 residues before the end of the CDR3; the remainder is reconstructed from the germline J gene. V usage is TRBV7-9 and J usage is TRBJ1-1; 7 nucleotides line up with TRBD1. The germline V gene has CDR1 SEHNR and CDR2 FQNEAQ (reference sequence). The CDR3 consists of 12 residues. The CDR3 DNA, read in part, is TGTGCCAGCAGATTCCCGGGACAGAGA. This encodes CASRFPGQR. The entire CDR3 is CASRFPGQRAFF.

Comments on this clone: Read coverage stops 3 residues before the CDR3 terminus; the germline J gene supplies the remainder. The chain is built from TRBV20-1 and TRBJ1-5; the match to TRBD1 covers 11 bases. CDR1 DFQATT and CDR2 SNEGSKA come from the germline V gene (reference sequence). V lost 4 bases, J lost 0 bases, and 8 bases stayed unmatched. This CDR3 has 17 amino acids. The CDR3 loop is CSAIGTGGSYSNQPQHF. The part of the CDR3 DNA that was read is TGCAGTGCTATCGGGACAGGGGGTTCTTATAGCAATCAGCCC.

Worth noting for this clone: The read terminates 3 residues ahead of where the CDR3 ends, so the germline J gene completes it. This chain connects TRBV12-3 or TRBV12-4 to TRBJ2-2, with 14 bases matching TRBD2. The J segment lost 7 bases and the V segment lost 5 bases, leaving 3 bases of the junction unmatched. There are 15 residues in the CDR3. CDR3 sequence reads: CASSPGTSGSGELFF. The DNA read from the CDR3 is TGTGCCAGCAGTCCCGGGACTAGCGGGAGCGGGGAG.

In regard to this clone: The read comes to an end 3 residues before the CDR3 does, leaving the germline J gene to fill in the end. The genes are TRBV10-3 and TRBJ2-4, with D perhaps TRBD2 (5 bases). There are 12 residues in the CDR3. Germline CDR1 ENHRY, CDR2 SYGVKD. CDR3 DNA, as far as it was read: TGTGCCATCAGTGAGTATACTAGGCCT. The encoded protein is CAISEYTRP. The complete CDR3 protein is CAISEYTRPQYF.

The part of the CDR3 DNA that was read is TGCGCCAGCAAGAGTACCGGGACACACGAG. It encodes CASKSTGTHE. The entire CDR3 reads CASKSTGTHEQYF. This chain uses TRBV5-1 with TRBJ2-7; perhaps TRBD1 as D (6 bases). Coverage ceases 3 residues before the CDR3 finishes, and the germline J gene fills in the end. Germline values: CDR1 SGHRS, CDR2 YFSETQ. Trimming took 6 bases from V and 5 from J, leaving 15 bases between them. CDR3 length: 13 residues. Using reference TRBV5-1 and TRBJ2-7 for the parts outside the CDR3, the full variable domain is KAGVTQTPRYLIKTRGQQVTLSCSPISGHRSVSWYQQTPGQGLQFLFEYFSETQRNKGNFPGRFSGRQFSNSRSEMNVSTLELGDSALYLCASKSTGTHEQYFGPGTRLTVT.

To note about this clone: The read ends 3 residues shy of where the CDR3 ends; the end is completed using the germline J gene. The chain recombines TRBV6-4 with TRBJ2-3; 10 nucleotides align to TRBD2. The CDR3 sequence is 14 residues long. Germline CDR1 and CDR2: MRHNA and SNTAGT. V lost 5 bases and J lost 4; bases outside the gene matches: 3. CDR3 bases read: TGTGCCAGCAGTAGCGGGAGGGACCCAGATACG. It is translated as CASSSGRDPDT. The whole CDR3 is CASSSGRDPDTQYF.

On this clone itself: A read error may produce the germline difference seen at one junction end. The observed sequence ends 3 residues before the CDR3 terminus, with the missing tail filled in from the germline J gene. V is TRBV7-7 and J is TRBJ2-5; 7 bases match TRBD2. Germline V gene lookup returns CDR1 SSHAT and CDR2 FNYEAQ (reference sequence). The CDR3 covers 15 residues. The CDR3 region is CASSLGLADGETQYF. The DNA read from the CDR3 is TGTGCTAGCAGCTTAGGCCTAGCGGATGGAGAGACC. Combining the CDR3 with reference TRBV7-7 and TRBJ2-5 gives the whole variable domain GAGVSQSPRYKVTKRGQDVTLRCDPISSHATLYWYQQALGQGPEFLTYFNYEAQPDKSGLPSDRFSAERPEGSISTLTIQRTEQRDSAMYRCASSLGLADGETQYFGPGTRLLVL.

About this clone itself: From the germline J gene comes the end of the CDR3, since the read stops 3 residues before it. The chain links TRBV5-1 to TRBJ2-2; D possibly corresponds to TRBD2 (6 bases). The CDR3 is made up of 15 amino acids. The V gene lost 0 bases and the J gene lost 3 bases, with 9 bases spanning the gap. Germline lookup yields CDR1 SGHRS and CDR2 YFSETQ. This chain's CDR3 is CASSLAGTDTGELFF. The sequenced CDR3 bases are TGCGCCAGCAGCTTGGCTGGGACTGACACCGGGGAG.

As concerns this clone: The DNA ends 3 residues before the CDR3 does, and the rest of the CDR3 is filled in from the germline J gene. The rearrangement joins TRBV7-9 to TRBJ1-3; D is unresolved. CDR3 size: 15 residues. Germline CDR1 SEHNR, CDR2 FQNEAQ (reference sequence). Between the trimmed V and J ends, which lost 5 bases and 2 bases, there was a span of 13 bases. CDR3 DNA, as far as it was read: TGTGCCAGCAGCGCCCAGTATTACGCTGGAAACACC. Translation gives CASSAQYYAGNT. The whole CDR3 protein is CASSAQYYAGNTIYF.

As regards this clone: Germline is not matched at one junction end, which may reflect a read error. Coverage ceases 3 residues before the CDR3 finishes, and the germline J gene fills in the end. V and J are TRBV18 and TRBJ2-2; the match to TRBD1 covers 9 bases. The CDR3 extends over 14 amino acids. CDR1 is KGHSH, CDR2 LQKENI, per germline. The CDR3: CASSPQGANEKLFF. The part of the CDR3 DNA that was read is TGTGCCAGCTCTCCACAGGGGGCAAATGAAAAG.

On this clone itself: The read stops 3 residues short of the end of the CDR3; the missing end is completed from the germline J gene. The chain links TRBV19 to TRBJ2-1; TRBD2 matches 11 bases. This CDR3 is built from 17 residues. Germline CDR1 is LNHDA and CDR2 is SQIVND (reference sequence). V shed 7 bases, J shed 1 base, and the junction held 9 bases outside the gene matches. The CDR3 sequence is CASTPAASGRSYNEQFF. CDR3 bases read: TGTGCCAGTACCCCGGCGGCTAGCGGGAGGTCCTACAATGAG.

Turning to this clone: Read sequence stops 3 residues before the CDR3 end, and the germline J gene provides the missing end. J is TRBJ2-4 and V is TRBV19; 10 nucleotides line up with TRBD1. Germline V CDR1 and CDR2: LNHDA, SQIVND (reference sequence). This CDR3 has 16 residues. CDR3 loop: CASSRDRGPGGYGQYF. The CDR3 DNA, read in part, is TGTGCCAGTAGTAGGGACAGGGGCCCCGGTGGCTATGGT.

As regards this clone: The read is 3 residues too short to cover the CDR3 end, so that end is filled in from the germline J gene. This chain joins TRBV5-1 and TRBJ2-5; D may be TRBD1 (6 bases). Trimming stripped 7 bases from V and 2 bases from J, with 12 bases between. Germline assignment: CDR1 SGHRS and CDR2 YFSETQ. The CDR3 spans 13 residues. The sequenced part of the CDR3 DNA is TGCGCCAGCGGTTGGACAGATCAAGAGACC. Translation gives CASGWTDQET. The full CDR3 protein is CASGWTDQETQYF. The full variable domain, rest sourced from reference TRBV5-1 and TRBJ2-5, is KAGVTQTPRYLIKTRGQQVTLSCSPISGHRSVSWYQQTPGQGLQFLFEYFSETQRNKGNFPGRFSGRQFSNSRSEMNVSTLELGDSALYLCASGWTDQETQYFGPGTRLLVL.

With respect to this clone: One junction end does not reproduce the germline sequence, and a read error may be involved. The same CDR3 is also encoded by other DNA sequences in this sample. CDR3 DNA (partial): TGCGCCAGCAGCTTGGTCCGGACAGGGCTAGTCAATAGTAAGGCTGGAAACACA. This codes for CASSLVRTGLVNSKAGNT. The complete CDR3 reads CASSLVRTGLVNSKAGNTIYF. The chain recombines TRBV5-1 with TRBJ1-3, with 8 bases identical to TRBD1. The read stops 3 residues short of the end of the CDR3; the missing end is completed from the germline J gene. Germline CDR1 reads SGHRS; CDR2 reads YFSETQ. The CDR3 extends over 21 amino acids.